Presented here are 23 T cell receptor beta chains from one specimen sequenced in a study of cytomegalovirus exposure and HLA in healthy donors. The PCR contained 60 Vbeta and 13 Jbeta primers. The table came from immunoSEQ multiplex PCR; TCRdb's copy has only in-frame clones and leaves some out. This table holds over 150,000 clones, 75% to 90% found once. The sample taken for sequencing was PBMCs. The receptors stem from a woman aged 50 to 65 in good health and CMV-seropositive.

The chain uses TRBV10-3 and TRBJ1-2; 8 bases are shared with TRBD1. Per the germline V gene, CDR1 is ENHRY and CDR2 is SYGVKD. The V segment lost 0 bases and the J segment 8 bases; nucleotides outside the gene matches: 5. The CDR3 sequence is 14 residues long. CDR3 bases: TGTGCCATCAGTGAGTCTGGACAGGGTACGGGCTACACCTTC. Its protein product is CAISESGQGTGYTF.

This clone is medium-sized by share. The rearrangement links TRBV30 to TRBJ2-7; TRBD1 agrees at 7 bases. The CDR3 contains 13 residues. The germline gives CDR1 GTSNPN, CDR2 SVGIG (reference sequence). V was clipped by 5 bases and J by 2 bases; unmatched bases: 6. The CDR3 DNA reads TGTGCCTGGCAGCAGGGGGACACCTACGAGCAGTACTTC. Its translation is CAWQQGDTYEQYF.

The gene calls are TRBV6-5 and TRBJ2-3, with D hard to call. Germline loops: CDR1 MNHEY, CDR2 SVGAGI. V lost 6 bases, J lost 0 bases, and 10 bases lay in between. The CDR3 contains 14 residues. The CDR3 sequence is CASSPLQSTDTQYF. For the CDR3, the DNA is TGTGCCAGCAGCCCACTACAAAGCACAGATACGCAGTATTTT.

The chain recombines TRBV5-1 with TRBJ2-7, with 12 bases identical to TRBD2. V was pared by 7 bases and J by 6 bases, with 11 bases of the junction left unmatched. This CDR3 region has 15 residues. CDR1 is SGHRS and CDR2 is YFSETQ in the germline V gene. In DNA, the CDR3 is TGCGCCAGCGGCGGGGCTAGCGGGAGGGAGGTCGAGCAGTACTTC. Its translation: CASGGASGREVEQYF. The whole variable domain, remainder taken from reference TRBV5-1 and TRBJ2-7, is KAGVTQTPRYLIKTRGQQVTLSCSPISGHRSVSWYQQTPGQGLQFLFEYFSETQRNKGNFPGRFSGRQFSNSRSEMNVSTLELGDSALYLCASGGASGREVEQYFGPGTRLTVT.

This chain joins TRBV27 and TRBJ1-3; TRBD1 aligns across 9 bases. Germline assignment: CDR1 MNHEY and CDR2 SMNVEV (reference sequence). Losses at the gene ends were 8 bases for V and 4 bases for J; bases not matched to a gene: 12. The CDR3 length is 16 residues. The CDR3 DNA is TGTGCCAGCGGCTTTTCCGGGACAGGGAGGGGAAACACCATATATTTT. Encoded protein: CASGFSGTGRGNTIYF.

This chain links TRBV10-3 with TRBJ1-2; TRBD1 is a possible D gene (5 bases). This CDR3 region has 13 residues. Germline CDR1 is ENHRY and CDR2 is SYGVKD. Between the trimmed V and J ends, which lost 3 bases and 5 bases, there was a span of 10 bases. This chain's CDR3 is CAISDGAEYGYTF. DNA of the CDR3: TGTGCCATCAGTGATGGGGCGGAGTATGGCTACACCTTC.

This clone was seen just once. The chain has TRBV5-6 and TRBJ2-3, with 8 bases fitting TRBD1. CDR3 length: 15 amino acids. Germline V gives CDR1 SGHDT, CDR2 YYEEEE. V gave up 1 base and J gave up 2 bases; unmatched junction bases: 3. CDR3 in DNA: TGTGCCAGCAGCTTGATGACAGGGGCCACAGATACGCAGTATTTT. Protein product: CASSLMTGATDTQYF.

This chain uses TRBV2 with TRBJ2-4; the match to TRBD1 covers 8 bases. Trimming removed 7 bases from V and 6 bases from J; junction bases left unmatched: 11. The CDR3 consists of 15 residues. CDR1 and CDR2 (germline): SNHLY, FYNNEI. CDR3 region: CASIPRVDRGNIQYF. In nucleotides, the CDR3 is TGTGCCAGCATTCCCCGTGTTGACAGGGGAAACATTCAGTACTTC.

The rearrangement joins TRBV28 to TRBJ2-7; D uncertain. Trimming removed 6 bases from V and 6 bases from J, with 18 bases in between. In germline, CDR1 is MDHEN, CDR2 SYDVKM. The CDR3 is 14 residues long. DNA of the CDR3: TGTGCCAGCAGCAGCATGCAGCGTCTCCCCGAGCAGTACTTC. Amino acid sequence: CASSSMQRLPEQYF.

The chain combines TRBV9 with TRBJ2-1, with D possibly being TRBD1 (5 bases). The V end lost 0 bases, the J end lost 5 bases, and 9 bases lay between the germline ends. Germline CDR1 reads SGDLS; CDR2 reads YYNGEE. This CDR3 comprises 14 residues. DNA for the CDR3: TGTGCCAGCAGCGTAGAACAGGTCGACAATGAGCAGTTCTTC. Encoded protein: CASSVEQVDNEQFF. The full variable domain, completed using reference TRBV9 and TRBJ2-1, is DSGVTQTPKHLITATGQRVTLRCSPRSGDLSVYWYQQSLDQGLQFLIQYYNGEERAKGNILERFSAQQFPDLHSELNLSSLELGDSALYFCASSVEQVDNEQFFGPGTRLTVL.

The V gene is TRBV9, the J gene TRBJ2-1; the match to TRBD2 covers 8 bases. Unmatched junction bases numbered 9, after V lost 4 bases and J lost 0 bases. The CDR3 loop spans 17 amino acids. Germline CDR1 and CDR2: SGDLS and YYNGEE. CDR3 loop: CASSSDHSGSSYNEQFF. The CDR3 DNA is TGTGCCAGCAGCTCTGACCACAGCGGGAGCTCCTACAATGAGCAGTTCTTC.

The chain joins TRBV6-5 to TRBJ2-7, with D possibly being TRBD2 (7 bases). The CDR3 extends over 16 amino acids. Trimming cost V 3 bases and J 8 bases, with 23 bases left between them. In germline, CDR1 is MNHEY, CDR2 SVGAGI. As DNA, the CDR3 is TGTGCCAGCAGTTATTCCGGGGGGCGATCTTTCGGCAAGCAGTACTTC. Translating it yields CASSYSGGRSFGKQYF.

This chain connects TRBV28 to TRBJ1-5; no definite D call. The CDR3 has 15 amino acids. The V and J ends lost 7 bases and 2 bases respectively, with 15 bases between them. CDR1 and CDR2 from the germline V gene are MDHEN and SYDVKM. CDR3 nucleotides: TGTGCCAGCAAGTTCAGCCGGCAGGGCAATCAGCCCCAGCATTTT. Protein sequence: CASKFSRQGNQPQHF.

The rearrangement joins TRBV6-5 to TRBJ2-1; possibly TRBD2 for D (6 bases). Germline assignment: CDR1 MNHEY and CDR2 SVGAGI. Trimming took 6 bases from V and 9 from J, leaving 18 bases between them. There are 14 residues in the CDR3. The CDR3 nucleotides read TGTGCCAGCAGGCCGGGACTGAGGATGGGTGAGCAGTTCTTC. This sequence encodes CASRPGLRMGEQFF.

This rearrangement joins TRBV10-3 to TRBJ2-2; D is ambiguous. Per the germline V gene, CDR1 is ENHRY and CDR2 is SYGVKD. This CDR3 has 13 amino acids. The V end lost 9 bases, the J end lost 3 bases, and 11 bases lay between the germline ends. Written as DNA, the CDR3 is TGTGCCATGGGCCAGCTTGACACCGGGGAGCTGTTTTTT. The encoded protein is CAMGQLDTGELFF.

The V gene is TRBV18, the J gene TRBJ2-3; D is perhaps TRBD2 (5 bases). Trimming cost V 0 bases and J 4 bases, with 11 bases left between them. The CDR3 loop spans 15 amino acids. CDR1 is KGHSH, CDR2 LQKENI, per germline. The CDR3: CASSPPGVLADTQYF. DNA for the CDR3: TGTGCCAGCTCACCACCGGGAGTTCTAGCAGATACGCAGTATTTT.

This chain links TRBV10-3 with TRBJ1-6, with D possibly being TRBD1 (5 bases). Deletions cut 5 bases from V and 10 bases from J, with 24 bases between. The CDR3 has 17 residues. Germline V gene lookup returns CDR1 ENHRY and CDR2 SYGVKD. The CDR3 DNA follows: TGTGCCATCAGTTCCTCTTTAGGGGAAAGTTTAGGATCACCCCTCCACTTT. Amino acids: CAISSSLGESLGSPLHF.

The CDR3 loop reads CASSQDDQRFATNEKLFF. The CDR3 bases are TGCGCCAGCAGCCAAGACGATCAGAGGTTTGCAACTAATGAAAAACTGTTTTTT. The genes are TRBV4-1 and TRBJ1-4, with unresolved D. Germline V CDR1 and CDR2: MGHRA, YSYEKL. V gave up 0 bases and J gave up 0 bases, with 14 bases separating them. This CDR3 has 18 amino acids.

Here the CDR3 DNA reads TGTGCCAGTAACAGGGGAACTGAAAAACTGTTTTTT. It translates to CASNRGTEKLFF. The gene calls are TRBV19 and TRBJ1-4; 7 bases are shared with TRBD1. J was trimmed by 7 bases and V by 7 bases; bases with no gene match: 3. The CDR3 has 12 residues. Per the germline V gene, CDR1 is LNHDA and CDR2 is SQIVND (reference sequence).

J is TRBJ1-6 and V is TRBV15; 7 bases match TRBD1. Germline V lookup: CDR1 LNHNV, CDR2 YYDKDF (reference sequence). The length of the CDR3 is 15 residues. The V segment lost 4 bases and the J segment 5 bases; nucleotides outside the gene matches: 5. For the CDR3, the DNA is TGTGCCACCAGCATCGACAGGGCAAATAATTCACCCCTCCACTTT. Translated: CATSIDRANNSPLHF.

The count of this clone is one. This chain joins TRBV11-3 and TRBJ2-2, with 8 bases aligning to TRBD1. The CDR3 contains 15 residues. Germline trimming cut 1 base from V and 7 bases from J; bases unmatched to any gene: 5. Germline CDR1 SGHNT, CDR2 YENEEA. As DNA, the CDR3 is TGTGCCAGCAGCTTAGGAGACAGGGGAGACGGGGAGCTGTTTTTT. It translates to CASSLGDRGDGELFF.

The V call is TRBV5-6, the J call TRBJ1-5, with D perhaps TRBD1 (5 bases). CDR3 length equals 13 residues. V was shortened by 4 bases and J by 8 bases, with 13 bases between the two germline ends. The germline V gene encodes CDR1 SGHDT and CDR2 YYEEEE. CDR3 sequence: CASSHRGSEPQHF. The CDR3 DNA reads as TGTGCCAGCAGCCACCGGGGGTCCGAGCCCCAGCATTTT.

The chain uses TRBV28 and TRBJ2-7, with 7 bases lining up with TRBD2. The junction had 8 bases not matched to a gene; V was cut back by 6 bases and J by 0 bases. This CDR3 has 15 amino acids. Germline V gene lookup returns CDR1 MDHEN and CDR2 SYDVKM. The CDR3 spells CASRIPGGGSYEQYF. As DNA, the CDR3 is TGTGCCAGCAGAATCCCGGGAGGAGGCTCCTACGAGCAGTACTTC.